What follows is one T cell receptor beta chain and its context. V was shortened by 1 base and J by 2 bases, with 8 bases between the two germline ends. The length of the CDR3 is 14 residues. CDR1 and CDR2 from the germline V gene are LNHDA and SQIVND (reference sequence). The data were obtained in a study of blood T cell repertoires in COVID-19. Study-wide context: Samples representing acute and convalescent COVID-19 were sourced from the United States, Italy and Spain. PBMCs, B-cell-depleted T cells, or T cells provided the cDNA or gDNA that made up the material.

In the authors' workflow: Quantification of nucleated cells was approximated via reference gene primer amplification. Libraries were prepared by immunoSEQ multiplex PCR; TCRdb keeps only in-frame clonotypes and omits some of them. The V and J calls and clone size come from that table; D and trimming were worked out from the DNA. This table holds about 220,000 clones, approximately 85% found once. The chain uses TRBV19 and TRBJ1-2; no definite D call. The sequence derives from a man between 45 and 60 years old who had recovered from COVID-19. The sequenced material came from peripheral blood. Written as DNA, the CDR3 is TGTGCCAGTAGTATAGGCCCGGTGAACTATGGCTACACCTTC. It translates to CASSIGPVNYGYTF.